These T cell receptor beta chains were read from a single sample in a study of T cells after yellow fever vaccination. TCRdb called the 5' RACE reads again in MiXCR, with one record for every CDR3 protein. The sample yields about 220,000 distinct CDR3 sequences, approximately 3% seen once. The input for sequencing was CD4+ T cells sorted from PBMCs, taken 10 days after the yellow fever booster vaccination. These receptors were obtained from a man aged 18 to 35 who received the YFV17D yellow fever vaccine. The CDR3 runs from the conserved cysteine through the conserved F or W. The D gene is left open where the match is weak. The size of a clone is reported for some rows only, either as once, few or many, or as a class for expanded clones.

d_gene	v_gene	j_gene	abundance	CDR3nt	CDR3aa
-	TRBV27	TRBJ2-3	many	TGTGCCAGCAGGCAGAATTCGGGGGTTAGCACAGATACGCAGTATTTT	CASRQNSGVSTDTQYF
TRBD1	TRBV4-3	TRBJ1-2	many	TGCGCCAGCAGCCCGGGACAGGCGGGCTATGGCTACACCTTC	CASSPGQAGYGYTF
-	TRBV5-4	TRBJ2-2	-	TGTGCCAGCAGCTTTGATCCAGGGCTTAGGGGCACCGGGGAGCTGTTTTTT	CASSFDPGLRGTGELFF
-	TRBV6-5	TRBJ1-2	-	TGTGCCAGCAGTGCTCCATCTTATAACTATGGCTACACCTTC	CASSAPSYNYGYTF
-	TRBV6-6	TRBJ1-6	many	TGTGCCAGCAGTTCAGGGGCAAATTCACCCCTCCACTTT	CASSSGANSPLHF
-	TRBV2	TRBJ2-1	few	TGTGCCAGTACGTGGGACCTCTCCTACAATGAGCAGTTCTTC	CASTWDLSYNEQFF
-	TRBV6-6	TRBJ2-7	many	TGTGCCAGCAGTCGAGCGACAGGCTCCTACGAGCAGTACTTC	CASSRATGSYEQYF
-	TRBV9	TRBJ1-1	many	TGTGCCAGCAGCGTAGGCGGCAGGGCCAACACTGAAGCTTTCTTT	CASSVGGRANTEAFF
TRBD2	TRBV7-8	TRBJ2-1	few	TGTGCCAGCAGCTTAGTTCGGGGGGGCAACTACAATGAGCAGTTCTTC	CASSLVRGGNYNEQFF
-	TRBV4-1	TRBJ2-5	many	TGCGCCAGCAGCCAAGTACGGGGGGAGACCCAGTACTTC	CASSQVRGETQYF
TRBD2	TRBV5-4	TRBJ2-1	few	TGTGCCAGCAGCTCGACTAGCGGTGGCGAGGAGCAGTTCTTC	CASSSTSGGEEQFF
TRBD1	TRBV12-3/TRBV12-4	TRBJ1-6	many	TGTGCCAGCAGCCCGACAGGGGGCAATTCACCCCTCCACTTT	CASSPTGGNSPLHF